The rows below give T cell receptor beta chains drawn from one sample of a study of T cell responses to AZD1222 COVID-19 vaccine. Sequencing used immunoSEQ multiplex PCR; TCRdb keeps in-frame clones, though not all of them. The table includes tens of thousands of clones, over 90% detected once. The sequencing used peripheral blood, collected on day 0 of AZD1222 vaccination. The receptor set was obtained from an adult in good health. Both conserved end residues are part of each CDR3. The D gene is left open where the match is weak. Clone sizes are given selectively: once, few, many, or a class where the clone is expanded.

clone_size,d_call,j_call,v_call,cdr3_nt,cdr3_aa
.,.,TRBJ2-2,TRBV19,TGTGCCAGTAGTTCAGGGTTTGTCAGCGGGGAGCTGTTTTTT,CASSSGFVSGELFF
.,.,TRBJ2-3,TRBV7-2,TGTGCCAGCAGCTTAGAAGTTGGGATTTTAACAGATACGCAGTATTTT,CASSLEVGILTDTQYF
.,.,TRBJ2-7,TRBV6-5,TGTGCCAGCAGTTACTCCCGCACCCTTTCCGAGCAGTACTTC,CASSYSRTLSEQYF
.,.,TRBJ1-2,TRBV11-2,TGTGCCAGCAGCTTAAGTCTTGCAGGACGAAGCGGCTACACCTTC,CASSLSLAGRSGYTF
.,TRBD1,TRBJ2-1,TRBV18,TGTGCCAGCTCCCCAGACAGGGCTAAGCAGTTCTTC,CASSPDRAKQFF
.,.,TRBJ1-4,TRBV14,TGTGCCAGCAGCCTCCGACAGGAGCTTAATGAAAAACTGTTTTTT,CASSLRQELNEKLFF
.,.,TRBJ1-3,TRBV6-5,TGTGCCAGCCGCGGTTTTGGAAACACCATATATTTT,CASRGFGNTIYF
.,.,TRBJ1-1,TRBV16,TGTGCCAGCAGCCAATGGGGCGAAGGGGCCGGATTCACTGAAGCTTTCTTT,CASSQWGEGAGFTEAFF
.,.,TRBJ2-7,TRBV4-3,TGCGCCAGCAGCCAAGATCATAGGAGCTCCTACGAGCAGTACTTC,CASSQDHRSSYEQYF
few,.,TRBJ1-1,TRBV4-1,TGCGCCAGCAGCCAAGCCCACAGGATGGGAAACACTGAAGCTTTCTTT,CASSQAHRMGNTEAFF
.,TRBD1,TRBJ1-3,TRBV5-1,TGCGCCAGCAGTCGGACAGGGGAAGGAAACACCATATATTTT,CASSRTGEGNTIYF
once,.,TRBJ2-1,TRBV5-1,TGCGCCAGCAGCTTGCAGGCTTGGGAGTTCTTC,CASSLQAWEFF
.,.,TRBJ1-3,TRBV5-6,TGTGCCAGCAGCTTGGGTGGCAGCTACTCTGGAAACACCATATATTTT,CASSLGGSYSGNTIYF
once,TRBD1,TRBJ2-2,TRBV28,TGTGCCAGCAGTTTCGGAGACAGGGAAGCCGGGGAGCTGTTTTTT,CASSFGDREAGELFF
.,.,TRBJ1-2,TRBV5-1,TGCGCCAGCAGCTTCACTGGGACGGAGGGCTACACCTTC,CASSFTGTEGYTF
.,TRBD2,TRBJ2-1,TRBV9,TGTGCCAGCAGCGTAGAACCCGGGACTAGAGTCTACAATGAGCAGTTCTTC,CASSVEPGTRVYNEQFF
.,.,TRBJ1-1,TRBV28,TGTGCCAGCCCTCCCGGGGCAGGGACGAACACTGAAGCTTTCTTT,CASPPGAGTNTEAFF
once,.,TRBJ2-1,TRBV7-9,TGTGCCAGCAGCTTAGGATCGGCCTACAATGAGCAGTTCTTC,CASSLGSAYNEQFF
.,.,TRBJ1-2,TRBV27,TGTGCCAGCAGCAGGGCGGGGGACTATGGCTACACCTTC,CASSRAGDYGYTF
.,.,TRBJ2-1,TRBV7-9,TGTGCCAGCAGCTTAGTGAGAGGGGCATACAATGAGCAGTTCTTC,CASSLVRGAYNEQFF
.,.,TRBJ1-6,TRBV23-1,TGCGCCAGCAGTCGGTCCGCGGGGGGAAAGTTGCATAATTCACCCCTCCACTTT,CASSRSAGGKLHNSPLHF
.,.,TRBJ1-1,TRBV3-1/TRBV3-2,TGTGCCAGCAGCCAAGAAGGGCGGGCCGAAGCTTTCTTT,CASSQEGRAEAFF
.,.,TRBJ1-5,TRBV30,TGTGCCTGGAGTGGGTCCGGCCGCAATCAGCCCCAGCATTTT,CAWSGSGRNQPQHF
.,.,TRBJ2-5,TRBV7-9,TGTGCCAGCAGCTTAGCGGGGGGGGCGGAGACCCAGTACTTC,CASSLAGGAETQYF
.,TRBD1,TRBJ1-6,TRBV30,TGTGCCTTCAAGACAGGGGCGGGTTCACCCCTCCACTTT,CAFKTGAGSPLHF
few,.,TRBJ2-2,TRBV6-4,TGTGCCAGCAGTGAAGGAGCAGGGGACACCGGGGAGCTGTTTTTT,CASSEGAGDTGELFF
few,.,TRBJ1-3,TRBV7-2,TGTGCCAGCAGCCCCTCTCAGGGTACAGCTTTCAACACCATATATTTT,CASSPSQGTAFNTIYF
.,.,TRBJ1-5,TRBV19,TGTGCCAGTAGCCGGGCCAGGGATAAAGGCGGTCAGCCCCAGCATTTT,CASSRARDKGGQPQHF
.,TRBD1,TRBJ2-2,TRBV6-4,TGTGCCAGCAGCCCCGGGACAGTTAGGGAGCTGTTTTTT,CASSPGTVRELFF
.,.,TRBJ2-1,TRBV6-2/TRBV6-3,TGTGCCAGCAGTTACTCCGAGAACTACAATGAGCAGTTCTTC,CASSYSENYNEQFF
.,TRBD1,TRBJ2-3,TRBV19,TGTGCCAGTAGTATCTCCCAGGGGGCCTATACGCAGTATTTT,CASSISQGAYTQYF
.,.,TRBJ1-5,TRBV27,TGTGCCAGCAGTTTTACCTCCGAATCGGGTACAGGGAGGCGCAATCAGCCCCAGCATTTT,CASSFTSESGTGRRNQPQHF
few,.,TRBJ1-5,TRBV28,TGTGCCAGCAGTTTAAGCCCCGCCCGGCCCCAGCATTTT,CASSLSPARPQHF
.,.,TRBJ1-2,TRBV27,TGTGCCAGCACCACCTGGGATGGGTCTGGAGGCTACACCTTC,CASTTWDGSGGYTF
once,.,TRBJ2-5,TRBV9,TGTGCCAGCAGCGTAGCCAGGGAAGAGACCCAGTACTTC,CASSVAREETQYF
.,.,TRBJ2-3,TRBV2,TGTGCCAGCAAGCCGACCAACACAGATACGCAGTATTTT,CASKPTNTDTQYF
once,.,TRBJ1-1,TRBV3-1/TRBV3-2,TGTGCCAGCAGCCAAGGGGGAACTGAAGCTTTCTTT,CASSQGGTEAFF